The entry below gives a single T cell receptor beta chain sequence along with its context. The data stem from a study of blood T cell repertoires in COVID-19. As for the study in general: COVID-19 samples from acute and convalescent phases originated in the United States, Italy and Spain. Sources were T cells, B-cell-depleted T cells, or PBMCs; the material itself was cDNA or gDNA.

In the original workflow: Nucleated cell number was recorded as an estimate derived from reference gene primer amplification. The assay was immunoSEQ multiplex PCR, and TCRdb's table has in-frame clones only and misses some. D and trimming come from the DNA, and the V and J calls and clone size come from that table. The sample includes around 130,000 clones, 85% to 90% of them seen just once. From germline, CDR1 is SGHTA and CDR2 FQGNSA. V trimming: 5 bases; J trimming: 2 bases; junction bases outside the gene matches: 5. The CDR3 has 14 amino acids. This chain joins TRBV7-2 and TRBJ1-2; 7 nucleotides match TRBD1. This TCR was sampled from a woman aged 80 or older with acute or convalescent COVID-19. The sample was peripheral blood. The CDR3, as DNA: TGTGCCAGCAGCCTGGGACAGACCAACTATGGCTACACCTTC. Translation: CASSLGQTNYGYTF.